This TCR beta chain was identified in a study of cytomegalovirus exposure and HLA in healthy donors. PCR amplification relied on 60 Vbeta primers (plus 13 Jbeta primers). Clones were read by immunoSEQ multiplex PCR, and TCRdb kept only the in-frame ones, dropping some. The table has about 250,000 clones, 70% to 90% seen once. Losses at the gene ends were 6 bases for V and 6 bases for J; bases not matched to a gene: 8. Germline CDR1 SQVTM, CDR2 ANQGSEA. The CDR3 sequence is 13 residues long. Sequenced input: PBMCs. The V call is TRBV29-1, the J call TRBJ2-7; TRBD1 agrees at 10 bases. The receptor was derived from a girl aged 2 to 10 in good health and CMV-seronegative. The chain's CDR3 is CSVPTGGAGEQYF. CDR3 in DNA: TGCAGCGTACCGACAGGGGGCGCGGGCGAGCAGTACTTC.